Each of the 21 T cell receptor beta chains below was sequenced from the same sample in a study of blood T cell repertoires in COVID-19 (dated by TCRdb to about 2020). The library was made by the immunoSEQ multiplex PCR assay. TCRdb carries this immuneACCESS record with in-frame sequences only. Its versions omit some clonotypes, under half of them owing to an unresolved V gene in the studies checked, with the rest unexplained. Recorded for this sample are 220,000 or so clones; 82% of them occurred a single time. Clones ranked in the top ten supply 3% to 4% of the sample. Material for sequencing was PBMCs or T cells enriched from blood (not recorded which). The receptors shown here come from a woman in her sixties who had recovered from COVID-19.

J is TRBJ2-1 and V is TRBV5-1; D is ambiguous. This CDR3 comprises 18 residues. V lost 0 bases and J lost 7, with 23 bases in between. In germline, CDR1 is SGHRS, CDR2 YFSETQ. Written as DNA, the CDR3 is TGCGCCAGCAGCTTGGCCCCGGTTGGCAAGCGAGGAAGGAATGAGCAGTTCTTC. Amino acids: CASSLAPVGKRGRNEQFF.

The gene calls are TRBV7-9 and TRBJ2-1; perhaps TRBD2 as D (6 bases). V dropped 7 bases and J dropped 4 bases, with 8 bases sitting between them. This CDR3 region has 12 residues. CDR1 and CDR2 (germline): SEHNR, FQNEAQ (reference sequence). The CDR3 reads CASTAGYNEQFF. For the CDR3, the DNA is TGTGCCAGCACGGCGGGGTACAATGAGCAGTTCTTC.

V gene TRBV6-5 combines with J gene TRBJ2-2, with TRBD2 identical over 10 bases. CDR3 length equals 16 residues. V gave up 0 bases and J gave up 7 bases; unmatched junction bases: 5. In germline, CDR1 is MNHEY, CDR2 SVGAGI. CDR3 nucleotide sequence: TGTGCCAGCAGTTACTCGGCTAGCGGGAGCATCGGGGAGCTGTTTTTT. This translates into CASSYSASGSIGELFF.

This clone was seen only once. The chain is built from TRBV7-3 and TRBJ2-2; TRBD1 aligns across 9 bases. This CDR3 is built from 16 residues. Looked up from germline, CDR1 is SGHTA and CDR2 is FQGTGA. V gave up 9 bases and J gave up 5 bases; unmatched junction bases: 13. CDR3: CASRGPGQGSTGELFF. As DNA, the CDR3 is TGTGCCAGTAGGGGGCCGGGACAGGGAAGTACCGGGGAGCTGTTTTTT. Drawing the rest from reference TRBV7-3 and TRBJ2-2, the complete variable domain is GAGVSQTPSNKVTEKGKYVELRCDPISGHTALYWYRQSLGQGPEFLIYFQGTGAADDSGLPNDRFFAVRPEGSVSTLKIQRTERGDSAVYLCASRGPGQGSTGELFFGEGSRLTVL.

A word on this clone: The sample holds other DNA sequences that translate to the same CDR3. The gene calls are TRBV6-5 and TRBJ2-2; 8 positions match TRBD1. There are 14 residues in the CDR3. With V trimmed by 2 bases and J by 7 bases, 3 bases remained unmatched. The germline gives CDR1 MNHEY, CDR2 SVGAGI. This CDR3 reads CASSYGQGGGELFF. CDR3 coding DNA: TGTGCCAGCAGTTACGGACAGGGTGGCGGGGAGCTGTTTTTT.

J is TRBJ1-2 and V is TRBV29-1, with 7 nucleotides matching TRBD1. The junction had 6 bases not matched to a gene; V was cut back by 1 base and J by 4 bases. CDR1 SQVTM and CDR2 ANQGSEA come from the germline V gene. This CDR3 spans 14 amino acids. The CDR3 nucleotides are TGCAGCGTTGAAGCCGCAGGGGGAATCTATGGCTACACCTTC. Encoded protein: CSVEAAGGIYGYTF.

A note on this clone: The same CDR3 also results from other DNA sequences found in this sample. The chain's CDR3 is CASSLAGGTNTEAFF. DNA for the CDR3: TGTGCCAGCAGCTTAGCCGGGGGAACGAACACTGAAGCTTTCTTT. The genes are TRBV7-2 and TRBJ1-1; the D gene is possibly TRBD1 (5 bases). The CDR3 extends over 15 amino acids. Trimming cost V 0 bases and J 1 base, with 9 bases left between them. Germline values: CDR1 SGHTA, CDR2 FQGNSA.

The CDR3 loop reads CASSSGDSSYEQYF. CDR3 nucleotide sequence: TGTGCCAGCAGTTCGGGGGACAGCTCCTACGAGCAGTACTTC. The chain joins TRBV9 to TRBJ2-7; TRBD1 might be the D (7 bases). This CDR3 region has 14 residues. V was pared by 5 bases and J by 0 bases, with 12 bases between. Germline-derived CDR1 and CDR2 are SGDLS and YYNGEE.

This chain uses TRBV3-1 (or the pseudogene TRBV3-2) with TRBJ2-1; a possible D gene is TRBD2 (5 bases). Germline CDR1 and CDR2: LGHDT and YNNKEL (reference sequence). Trimming stripped 1 base from V and 4 bases from J, with 5 bases between. The CDR3 runs to 13 residues. As DNA, the CDR3 is TGTGCCAGCAGCCAAGGAGGGTACAATGAGCAGTTCTTC. Its protein is CASSQGGYNEQFF.

The V call is TRBV12-5, the J call TRBJ1-5, with D perhaps TRBD1 (6 bases). The CDR3 totals 15 residues. The V end was cut by 1 base, the J end by 6 bases, with 13 bases between. Germline V CDR1 and CDR2: LGHNT, FRNRAP. In DNA, the CDR3 is TGTGCTAGTGGTTTGGGGACACCCAGGGGTCAGCCCCAGCATTTT. Translating gives CASGLGTPRGQPQHF.

The chain has TRBV7-2 and TRBJ2-7, with TRBD2 matching 10 bases. J was trimmed by 6 bases and V by 1 base; bases with no gene match: 6. The CDR3 has 15 residues. The germline CDR1 and CDR2 sequences are SGHTA and FQGNSA. Here the CDR3 reads CASSLGGLATSEQYF. The CDR3, as DNA: TGTGCCAGCAGCTTAGGGGGACTAGCGACCTCCGAGCAGTACTTC.

The V gene is TRBV5-1, the J gene TRBJ2-5; 8 bases map to TRBD2. With 6 bases clipped from V and 2 bases from J, the junction kept 12 bases outside the gene matches. This CDR3 has 16 amino acids. In germline, CDR1 is SGHRS, CDR2 YFSETQ. The chain's CDR3 is CASTGVAGGGQETQYF. The CDR3 DNA reads as TGCGCCAGCACCGGAGTGGCGGGCGGGGGGCAAGAGACCCAGTACTTC.

The chain carries TRBV6-1 and TRBJ1-6, with a weak D call TRBD1 (5 bases). V lost 0 bases and J lost 7, with 13 bases in between. There are 16 residues in the CDR3. Germline CDR1 MNHNS, CDR2 SASEGT. Here the CDR3 DNA reads TGTGCCAGCAGTGAAGCTAGAGGGGAGGGGAATTCACCCCTCCACTTT. The encoded protein is CASSEARGEGNSPLHF.

V gene TRBV11-2 combines with J gene TRBJ1-5, with 7 bases that match TRBD1. Germline-derived CDR1 and CDR2 are SGHAT and FQNNGV. Losses at the gene ends were 2 bases for V and 4 bases for J; bases not matched to a gene: 11. This CDR3 region has 17 residues. CDR3 sequence (DNA): TGTGCCAGCAGCTTAAGTCTCGACAGGGCGGGGAATCAGCCCCAGCATTTT. Protein: CASSLSLDRAGNQPQHF.

This clone was observed a handful of times. The chain employs TRBV7-6 and TRBJ1-1, with D uncertain. Germline CDR1 reads SGHVS; CDR2 reads FNYEAQ. V lost 5 bases, J lost 0 bases, and 10 bases lay in between. The length of the CDR3 is 14 residues. The CDR3 DNA follows: TGTGCCAGCAGCGCCCAACAGCTGAACACTGAAGCTTTCTTT. Translation gives CASSAQQLNTEAFF.

This clone has a handful of counts. The rearrangement links TRBV13 to TRBJ1-2; D is ambiguous. Germline CDR1 PRHDT, CDR2 FYEKMQ (reference sequence). The CDR3 runs to 12 residues. The V end was cut by 1 base, the J end by 4 bases, with 4 bases between. DNA of the CDR3: TGTGCCAGCAGCTTAGCTGTCTATGGCTACACCTTC. Amino acids: CASSLAVYGYTF.

The CDR3 DNA follows: TGTGCCAGCAGCTTAGCGATATACCGGCAAGAGACCCAGTACTTC. As protein: CASSLAIYRQETQYF. The V and J genes are TRBV7-2 and TRBJ2-5, with D uncertain. The CDR3 runs to 15 residues. In germline, CDR1 is SGHTA, CDR2 FQGNSA. Trimming shortened V by 0 bases and J by 2 bases, and 10 bases separated the two germline ends.

The J gene is TRBJ2-3, the V gene TRBV7-6; 10 bases agree with TRBD1. The J segment lost 2 bases and the V segment lost 3 bases, leaving 11 bases of the junction unmatched. The CDR3 has 18 amino acids. The germline V gene encodes CDR1 SGHVS and CDR2 FNYEAQ. CDR3 sequence (DNA): TGTGCCAGCAGCTTCCGGGACAGGGGATGGCGATACACAGATACGCAGTATTTT. Translation gives CASSFRDRGWRYTDTQYF.

This clone was seen a handful of times. The V call is TRBV5-6, the J call TRBJ2-7; 9 positions match TRBD1. J was trimmed by 7 bases and V by 0 bases; bases with no gene match: 2. Germline values: CDR1 SGHDT, CDR2 YYEEEE. The CDR3 has 13 amino acids. CDR3 nucleotide sequence: TGTGCCAGCAGCTTGGACAGGGGGCAAGAGCAGTACTTC. Encoded protein: CASSLDRGQEQYF.

V and J are TRBV18 and TRBJ2-7, with 7 bases that match TRBD1. The CDR3 length is 16 residues. Germline trimming cut 1 base from V and 0 bases from J; bases unmatched to any gene: 6. CDR1 and CDR2 from the germline V gene are KGHSH and LQKENI. Here the CDR3 DNA reads TGTGCCAGCTCACCACGAGGGGGCTCAAGCTCCTACGAGCAGTACTTC. Residues: CASSPRGGSSSYEQYF.

The gene calls are TRBV6-2 or TRBV6-3 and TRBJ1-5; D gene unclear. V was cut by 5 bases and J by 0 bases, with 8 bases left in between. Germline assignment: CDR1 MNHEY and CDR2 SVGEGT. This CDR3 is 14 amino acids long. The CDR3 region is CASSRSYSNQPQHF. The CDR3 DNA follows: TGTGCCAGCAGTCGGAGTTATAGCAATCAGCCCCAGCATTTT.